Shown below are 26 T cell receptor beta chains from a single sample sequenced in a study of T cell repertoires in cytomegalovirus infection. TCRdb re-called the reads with MiXCR, one entry per CDR3 protein. The sample records about 280,000 distinct CDR3 sequences, less than 25% being singletons. These receptors' targets are unknown. The material sequenced was cultured PBMCs, taken from culture after CMV antigen stimulation. These receptors came from a human donor in good health (CMV status not recorded). Some clones in this sample may be carry-over from other donors' samples.

This chain links TRBV24-1 with TRBJ1-1; possible D gene TRBD1, 5 bases. In germline, CDR1 is KGHDR, CDR2 SFDVKD. This CDR3 comprises 17 residues. The V end was cut by 0 bases, the J end by 0 bases, with 13 bases between. The CDR3 bases are TGTGCCACCAGTGATTTGACCAGGGAGGGAGTGAACACTGAAGCTTTCTTT. This gives the protein CATSDLTREGVNTEAFF.

This clonotype was seen more than once but under ten times. The chain uses TRBV19 and TRBJ2-5; 8 nucleotides align to TRBD1. Losses at the gene ends were 7 bases for V and 5 bases for J; bases not matched to a gene: 12. Germline values: CDR1 LNHDA, CDR2 SQIVND (reference sequence). The CDR3 is 15 residues long. CDR3 in DNA: TGTGCCAGTACCCCGCGGACAGGGTTTGCGGAGACCCAGTACTTC. Its protein is CASTPRTGFAETQYF. Drawing the rest from reference TRBV19 and TRBJ2-5, the complete variable domain is DGGITQSPKYLFRKEGQNVTLSCEQNLNHDAMYWYRQDPGQGLRLIYYSQIVNDFQKGDIAEGYSVSREKKESFPLTVTSAQKNPTAFYLCASTPRTGFAETQYFGPGTRLLVL.

The chain carries TRBV6-2 or TRBV6-3 and TRBJ2-2; TRBD2 matches at 7 bases. The V gene end was trimmed by 7 bases and the J gene end by 6 bases; junction bases not matched to a gene: 14. Germline lookup yields CDR1 MNHEY and CDR2 SVGEGT. The CDR3 covers 16 residues. CDR3 loop: CASTRGRAENAGELFF. CDR3 nucleotide sequence: TGTGCCAGCACTCGGGGGAGGGCCGAAAATGCCGGGGAGCTGTTTTTT.

This clonotype has only one observation. V is TRBV6-5 and J is TRBJ2-2; TRBD1 might be the D (6 bases). This CDR3 comprises 15 residues. Germline V lookup: CDR1 MNHEY, CDR2 SVGAGI. The ends were cut back, 7 bases at V and 5 bases at J, with 17 bases in the middle. As DNA, the CDR3 is TGTGCCAGCACCCCGCACAGGGTTGGTACCGGGGAGCTGTTTTTT. Translation gives CASTPHRVGTGELFF.

The V gene is TRBV2, the J gene TRBJ2-2, with 8 bases matching TRBD2. The CDR3 is 13 residues long. V lost 8 bases and J lost 7; bases outside the gene matches: 6. The V gene's germline CDR1 is SNHLY and CDR2 FYNNEI. The CDR3 protein is CASLTGLGGELFF. As DNA, the CDR3 is TGTGCCAGCCTAACGGGACTAGGCGGGGAGCTGTTTTTT.

This clonotype was found many times. This chain links TRBV4-2 with TRBJ2-7; perhaps TRBD2 as D (5 bases). V was shortened by 5 bases and J by 1 base, with 9 bases between the two germline ends. Germline CDR1 and CDR2: LGHNA and YNFKEQ. The CDR3 totals 13 residues. The CDR3 reads CASSERLSYEQYF. The CDR3 DNA sequence: TGTGCCAGCAGCGAGAGACTATCCTACGAGCAGTACTTC.

The chain combines TRBV6-2 or TRBV6-3 with TRBJ2-5, with D unclear. This CDR3 comprises 12 residues. The V end was cut by 6 bases, the J end by 4 bases, with 9 bases between. CDR1 and CDR2 (germline): MNHEY, SVGEGT. This CDR3 reads CASSLIGETQYF. In nucleotides, the CDR3 is TGTGCCAGCAGCCTTATCGGAGAGACCCAGTACTTC.

The V call is TRBV30, the J call TRBJ2-3, with D possibly being TRBD1 (5 bases). V was clipped by 0 bases and J by 2 bases, with 6 bases between them. The length of the CDR3 is 13 residues. CDR1 is GTSNPN and CDR2 is SVGIG in the germline V gene (reference sequence). This CDR3 is CAWSVQDTDTQYF. The CDR3 bases are TGTGCCTGGAGTGTACAGGACACAGATACGCAGTATTTT. Complete variable domain (other parts from reference TRBV30 and TRBJ2-3): SQTIHQWPATLVQPVGSPLSLECTVEGTSNPNLYWYRQAAGRGLQLLFYSVGIGQISSEVPQNLSASRPQDRQFILSSKKLLLSDSGFYLCAWSVQDTDTQYFGPGTRLTVL.

This clonotype occurred many times. The chain is built from TRBV15 and TRBJ2-3; D remains unclear. CDR1 and CDR2 (germline): LNHNV, YYDKDF (reference sequence). Trimming shortened V by 1 base and J by 5 bases, and 16 bases separated the two germline ends. This CDR3 region has 16 residues. Here the CDR3 reads CATSRGYERPEDTQYF. The CDR3 coding sequence is TGTGCCACCAGCAGAGGGTATGAACGGCCCGAAGATACGCAGTATTTT.

This clonotype was recorded at least ten times. This chain joins TRBV7-8 and TRBJ1-6, with unresolved D. V was shortened by 2 bases and J by 6 bases, with 17 bases between the two germline ends. This CDR3 is built from 17 residues. From germline, CDR1 is SGHVS and CDR2 FQNEAQ. The CDR3 loop is CASSLLGQGGLNSPLHF. The DNA for the CDR3 is TGTGCCAGCAGCTTACTGGGTCAAGGAGGGCTTAATTCACCCCTCCACTTT.

This clonotype occurred a few times. The CDR3 DNA is TGTGCCAGCGGGAGTACCTGGGGAAGGAACGAGCAGTACTTC. It is translated as CASGSTWGRNEQYF. The rearrangement uses TRBV28 and TRBJ2-7; a possible D gene is TRBD2 (5 bases). Trimming left V 8 bases short and J 5 bases short, with 19 bases between. The germline V gene encodes CDR1 MDHEN and CDR2 SYDVKM. The CDR3 loop spans 14 amino acids.

The chain is built from TRBV7-6 and TRBJ2-1; weak D call: TRBD1 (6 bases). The CDR3 is made up of 13 amino acids. The V gene's germline CDR1 is SGHVS and CDR2 FNYEAQ. Trimming cost V 5 bases and J 10 bases, with 15 bases left between them. Here the CDR3 DNA reads TGTGCCAGCAGCGGACCGGGACACCTCGAGCAGTTCTTC. Its protein is CASSGPGHLEQFF.

The chain joins TRBV29-1 to TRBJ2-5; TRBD1 matches 12 bases. V lost 6 bases to trimming and J lost 5 bases; unmatched junction nucleotides: 7. The CDR3 runs 14 residues. From germline, CDR1 is SQVTM and CDR2 ANQGSEA. In DNA form, the CDR3 reads TGCAGCGTCGCCGGGACAGGGGGCTCGGAGACCCAGTACTTC. Residues: CSVAGTGGSETQYF.

This clonotype was found a few times. The CDR3 region has the DNA TGTGCCACCAGCAAAGCGGGGGTCTACGAGCAGTACTTC. Encoded protein: CATSKAGVYEQYF. V is TRBV15 and J is TRBJ2-7; TRBD2 matches at 8 bases. Germline V lookup: CDR1 LNHNV, CDR2 YYDKDF (reference sequence). CDR3 size: 13 residues. V lost 4 bases and J lost 3; bases outside the gene matches: 2.

J is TRBJ2-7 and V is TRBV4-1, with TRBD1 identical over 9 bases. Germline CDR1 MGHRA, CDR2 YSYEKL. Trimming cost V 3 bases and J 4 bases; bases outside gene matches: 7. The CDR3 is 15 residues long. CDR3 sequence: CASSQPGQGLYEQYF. CDR3 DNA: TGCGCCAGCAGCCAGCCGGGACAGGGTTTGTACGAGCAGTACTTC.

This clonotype showed up just a few times. V and J are TRBV5-1 and TRBJ2-1; 10 bases map to TRBD2. Germline V lookup: CDR1 SGHRS, CDR2 YFSETQ. V lost 2 bases, J lost 6 bases, and 11 bases stayed unmatched. The length of the CDR3 is 17 residues. The CDR3 loop reads CASSFNRGGTSVNEQFF. The CDR3 DNA follows: TGCGCCAGCAGCTTCAATCGAGGTGGGACTAGCGTCAATGAGCAGTTCTTC.

This clonotype was recorded many times. The chain is built from TRBV6-2 or TRBV6-3 and TRBJ2-7; possibly TRBD1 for D (6 bases). The CDR3 length is 12 residues. V lost 6 bases and J lost 4, with 10 bases in between. CDR1 and CDR2 from the germline V gene are MNHEY and SVGEGT. CDR3 in DNA: TGTGCCAGCAGACAACAGGGATACGAGCAGTACTTC. Protein sequence: CASRQQGYEQYF.

This sequence joins TRBV4-1 and TRBJ1-1, with D hard to call. The CDR3 is made up of 15 amino acids. Trimming left V 0 bases short and J 0 bases short, with 8 bases between. The V gene's germline CDR1 is MGHRA and CDR2 YSYEKL. The CDR3: CASSQEGIMNTEAFF. The CDR3 nucleotides are TGCGCCAGCAGCCAAGAGGGCATAATGAACACTGAAGCTTTCTTT.

The rearrangement joins TRBV27 to TRBJ2-6, with D hard to call. CDR3 length equals 15 residues. V lost 3 bases and J lost 1, with 7 bases in between. Germline-derived CDR1 and CDR2 are MNHEY and SMNVEV (reference sequence). The CDR3 DNA reads as TGTGCCAGCAGTTTCCAGCTATCTGGGGCCAACGTCCTGACTTTC. Protein product: CASSFQLSGANVLTF.

DNA of the CDR3: TGTGCCAGCAGCTTAGATCAGGGGGGGTCGGCTACCAAAAACATTCAGTACTTC. This codes for CASSLDQGGSATKNIQYF. The chain couples TRBV11-3 to TRBJ2-4; D could derive from TRBD1 or TRBD2 (7 bases each). This CDR3 comprises 18 residues. Germline V gives CDR1 SGHNT, CDR2 YENEEA. Between the trimmed V and J ends, which lost 0 bases and 2 bases, there was a span of 17 bases. The variable domain in full, completed from reference TRBV11-3 and TRBJ2-4, reads EAGVVQSPRYKIIEKKQPVAFWCNPISGHNTLYWYLQNLGQGPELLIRYENEEAVDDSQLPKDRFSAERLKGVDSTLKIQPAELGDSAVYLCASSLDQGGSATKNIQYFGAGTRLSVL.

The chain couples TRBV12-3 or TRBV12-4 to TRBJ2-5; 10 bases align to TRBD1. This CDR3 has 16 residues. After removal of 6 bases from V and 5 bases from J, the junction contained 12 bases not matched to a gene. The CDR3 is CASSPIDRGLGETQYF. The CDR3 region has the DNA TGTGCCAGCAGCCCGATCGACAGGGGGCTGGGGGAGACCCAGTACTTC.

This clonotype was seen only a few times. Germline and junction disagree at one end, which may indicate a read error. The chain carries TRBV4-1 and TRBJ2-5, with D possibly called TRBD1 or TRBD2 (6 bases each). From germline, CDR1 is MGHRA and CDR2 YSYEKL. This CDR3 is 18 amino acids long. CDR3 DNA: TGTGCCAGCAGCCAAGGAGGGGGTGCGGCAGGGCCACAAGAGACCCAGTACTTC. Encoded protein: CASSQGGGAAGPQETQYF.

The chain is built from TRBV7-9 and TRBJ1-1; D gene unclear. V lost 5 bases and J 3 bases, leaving 10 bases between the germline ends. CDR3 size: 13 residues. Germline V gene data show CDR1 as SEHNR and CDR2 as FQNEAQ (reference sequence). CDR3 sequence: CASSRARYTEAFF. The CDR3 bases are TGTGCCAGCAGCCGAGCCAGATACACTGAAGCTTTCTTT.

This clonotype was counted only a few times. The chain joins TRBV6-2 or TRBV6-3 to TRBJ2-7; D is possibly TRBD1 (6 bases). Germline values: CDR1 MNHEY, CDR2 SVGEGT. CDR3 length: 13 amino acids. Trimming removed 4 bases from V and 1 base from J, with 8 bases in between. The DNA of the CDR3 is TGTGCCAGCAGTTTTGACAGGTCCTACGAGCAGTACTTC. Its protein product is CASSFDRSYEQYF.

This clonotype has only a few counts. The chain combines TRBV12-3 or TRBV12-4 with TRBJ1-1; the D gene is possibly TRBD1 (6 bases). This CDR3 has 16 amino acids. V dropped 7 bases and J dropped 1 base, with 19 bases sitting between them. CDR3 protein: CASKWGRWVANTEAFF. The CDR3 DNA reads TGTGCCAGCAAGTGGGGGCGGTGGGTCGCGAACACTGAAGCTTTCTTT.

This clonotype occurred many times. The chain carries TRBV7-2 and TRBJ2-1; 9 bases are shared with TRBD2. This CDR3 comprises 15 residues. J was trimmed by 5 bases and V by 4 bases; bases with no gene match: 6. Germline loops: CDR1 SGHTA, CDR2 FQGNSA. The CDR3 coding sequence is TGTGCCAGCAGCTCACCGGGACTAGCACACAATGAGCAGTTCTTC. Amino acids: CASSSPGLAHNEQFF. Full variable domain (remainder filled in from reference TRBV7-2 and TRBJ2-1): GAGVSQSPSNKVTEKGKDVELRCDPISGHTALYWYRQSLGQGLEFLIYFQGNSAPDKSGLPSDRFSAERTGGSVSTLTIQRTQQEDSAVYLCASSSPGLAHNEQFFGPGTRLTVL.